This TCR beta chain originates from a study of OX40 agonist ivuxolimab in advanced cancers. The overall study: Ivuxolimab doses were 0.01, 0.1, 0.3, 1.5, 3 or 10 mg/kg every 2 weeks. From 23 to 79 years was the age range, with a mean of approximately 63 years, and roughly 83% were male.

Profiling relied on immunoSEQ multiplex PCR, and the TCRdb table lists in-frame clones only, not all of them. The sample records some 50,000 clones, around nine tenths being singletons. Germline V gives CDR1 SEHNR, CDR2 FQNEAQ (reference sequence). V lost 3 bases and J lost 5, with 10 bases in between. The CDR3 length is 13 residues. This clone was counted once. The antigen is undetermined. Notes on the study in general: Dosing at 0.1 to 3.0 mg/kg was accompanied by clonal expansion of CD4+ and CD8+ blood T cells by week 6.

Sequencing was performed on CD4+ or CD8+ T cells sorted from blood, taken in a trial of the OX40 agonist ivuxolimab. The chain links TRBV7-9 to TRBJ2-5, with D perhaps TRBD2 (6 bases). This receptor was taken from an adult with an advanced solid tumor such as melanoma, head and neck, liver or kidney cancer. CDR3 residues: CASSLGGLETQYF. As DNA, the CDR3 is TGTGCCAGCAGCTTGGGGGGTTTGGAGACCCAGTACTTC.